This TCR beta chain was sequenced during a study of blood T cell repertoires in COVID-19. Study context: Samples representing acute and convalescent COVID-19 were sourced from the United States, Italy and Spain. Sample material is recorded as cDNA or gDNA derived from T cells, B-cell-depleted T cells, or PBMCs.

As originally analysed: Reference gene primer amplification yielded estimated nucleated cell counts. Method: immunoSEQ multiplex PCR; TCRdb's copy keeps in-frame clones and lacks some. V and J calls and clone size come straight from that table; D and trimming were deduced from the DNA. The sample has 200,000 to 250,000 clones, about nine tenths seen once. The CDR3 sequence is 16 residues long. CDR1 is LGHDT, CDR2 YNNKEL, per germline (reference sequence). J lost 2 bases, V lost 2 bases, and 7 bases had no gene match. The gene calls are TRBV3-1 (or the pseudogene TRBV3-2) and TRBJ2-5; TRBD2 matches 8 bases. Sequencing input: peripheral blood. The sequence was obtained from a woman aged 55-70 years with acute or convalescent COVID-19. The CDR3 region has the DNA TGTGCCAGCAGCCAAAGATATACGGGGGGGCAAGAGACCCAGTACTTC. Translating gives CASSQRYTGGQETQYF.